This T cell receptor (beta chain) is drawn from a study of Ad26.COV2.S vaccination and SARS-CoV-2 variants. Only in-frame clones appear in the TCRdb table, and some are missing; sequencing was by immunoSEQ multiplex PCR. In the table there are some 330,000 clones, 85% to 90% of which are singletons. V lost 0 bases, J lost 7 bases, and 13 bases lay in between. Germline CDR1 reads SGHRS; CDR2 reads YFSETQ. The CDR3 loop spans 14 amino acids. Documented treatment: approximately 18 received Ad26.COV2.S at low or high dose, single or two shots; 5 received placebo; per-sample allocation not given. Day 63 after the first injection of vaccine or placebo was the sampling time. Aged 18-55 years, donor was enrolled in Boston in 2020.

The input for sequencing was peripheral blood, taken in a trial of Ad26.COV2.S vaccine versus placebo. The clonotype was recovered from a person aged 18 to 65 who received the Ad26.COV2.S COVID-19 vaccine or a placebo. The chain employs TRBV5-1 and TRBJ1-2, with D uncertain. The CDR3 spells CASSLVEGDGGYTF. The CDR3 region has the DNA TGCGCCAGCAGCTTGGTTGAGGGCGATGGTGGCTACACCTTC. Full variable domain (outside the CDR3, taken from reference TRBV5-1 and TRBJ1-2): KAGVTQTPRYLIKTRGQQVTLSCSPISGHRSVSWYQQTPGQGLQFLFEYFSETQRNKGNFPGRFSGRQFSNSRSEMNVSTLELGDSALYLCASSLVEGDGGYTFGSGTRLTVV.